Following are 10 T cell receptor beta chains from one sample sequenced in a study of shared clonotypes between healthy human individuals. Profiling relied on immunoSEQ multiplex PCR, and the TCRdb table lists in-frame clones only, not all of them. In the table there are about 1 million clones, roughly 75% of which are singletons. What was sequenced was memory CD4+ T cells sorted from blood. Stated subset: CD45RA-negative fraction. The receptors derive from a young man in good health.

The CDR3 is CASSFFGTGDSGANVLTF. The DNA of the CDR3 is TGTGCCAGCAGCTTCTTCGGGACAGGGGACTCTGGGGCCAACGTCCTGACTTTC. The chain combines TRBV11-2 with TRBJ2-6, with 10 bases aligning to TRBD1. The CDR3 runs to 18 residues. Germline V CDR1 and CDR2: SGHAT, FQNNGV. Trimming took 3 bases from V and 0 from J; bases not matched to a gene: 5.

The CDR3 spells CASAQRGDTQYF. In nucleotides, the CDR3 is TGTGCATCGGCGCAGAGGGGAGATACGCAGTATTTT. V is TRBV25-1 and J is TRBJ2-3; perhaps D is TRBD1 or TRBD2 (5 bases each). The CDR3 covers 12 residues. Germline CDR1 reads MGHDK; CDR2 reads SYGVNS.

This chain connects TRBV7-9 to TRBJ2-1; possible D gene TRBD2, 5 bases. Germline V gene lookup returns CDR1 SEHNR and CDR2 FQNEAQ (reference sequence). CDR3 size: 16 residues. Trimming shortened V by 5 bases and J by 7 bases, and 21 bases separated the two germline ends. The CDR3 here is CASSPRSRAEDNEQFF. DNA of the CDR3: TGTGCCAGCAGCCCCCGATCGAGAGCGGAAGATAATGAGCAGTTCTTC.

This clone was seen more than once but under ten times. V usage is TRBV7-3 and J usage is TRBJ2-2; TRBD1 agrees at 9 bases. Germline lookup yields CDR1 SGHTA and CDR2 FQGTGA. The CDR3 extends over 14 amino acids. With 5 bases clipped from V and 8 bases from J, the junction kept 6 bases outside the gene matches. CDR3 DNA sequence: TGTGCCAGCAGCCGAAACAGGGGGCGAGGGGAGCTGTTTTTT. Its translation: CASSRNRGRGELFF. The variable domain in full, completed from reference TRBV7-3 and TRBJ2-2, reads GAGVSQTPSNKVTEKGKYVELRCDPISGHTALYWYRQSLGQGPEFLIYFQGTGAADDSGLPNDRFFAVRPEGSVSTLKIQRTERGDSAVYLCASSRNRGRGELFFGEGSRLTVL.

This clone was found a few times. V and J are TRBV29-1 and TRBJ2-7; 11 bases agree with TRBD2. The CDR3 extends over 15 amino acids. V shed 4 bases and J 5 bases; nucleotides not matched to a gene: 10. Germline values: CDR1 SQVTM, CDR2 ANQGSEA. This CDR3 is CSVGKVAGGPHEQYF. The CDR3 DNA sequence: TGCAGCGTTGGAAAGGTAGCGGGAGGGCCACACGAGCAGTACTTC.

The chain has TRBV30 and TRBJ2-7; perhaps D is TRBD1 or TRBD2 (5 bases each). From germline, CDR1 is GTSNPN and CDR2 SVGIG (reference sequence). This CDR3 has 16 residues. Trimming took 3 bases from V and 0 from J, leaving 18 bases between them. CDR3 protein: CAWRGPGTKRSYEQYF. In nucleotides, the CDR3 is TGTGCCTGGAGGGGACCCGGGACGAAACGCTCCTACGAGCAGTACTTC.

The chain is built from TRBV28 and TRBJ2-7; perhaps D is TRBD1 or TRBD2 (5 bases each). V was pared by 8 bases and J by 2 bases, with 19 bases between. CDR1 MDHEN and CDR2 SYDVKM come from the germline V gene. The CDR3 extends over 15 amino acids. CDR3 coding DNA: TGTGCCAGCTTCTCGGACGGGGCGCGCGCCTACGAGCAGTACTTC. Protein product: CASFSDGARAYEQYF.

The chain employs TRBV5-1 and TRBJ2-4; D is ambiguous. This CDR3 contains 15 residues. Trimming removed 0 bases at V and 1 base at J, with 8 bases between. Germline V lookup: CDR1 SGHRS, CDR2 YFSETQ. In DNA, the CDR3 is TGCGCCAGCAGCTTGGATTCCGGGGCCAAAAACATTCAGTACTTC. This encodes CASSLDSGAKNIQYF.

J is TRBJ2-3 and V is TRBV13; no clear D gene. CDR3 length: 14 amino acids. The V end was cut by 5 bases, the J end by 6 bases, with 15 bases between. Per the germline V gene, CDR1 is PRHDT and CDR2 is FYEKMQ (reference sequence). The CDR3 region has the DNA TGTGCCAGCAGCCCGTTTGTTGGGAAGGATACGCAGTATTTT. Translating it yields CASSPFVGKDTQYF.

The CDR3 nucleotides are TGTGCCACCAGCAGAGATGGGTCGCAGAACTATGGCTACACCTTC. This sequence encodes CATSRDGSQNYGYTF. This chain connects TRBV15 to TRBJ1-2, with D uncertain. V lost 0 bases and J 2 bases, leaving 10 bases between the germline ends. Germline CDR1 reads LNHNV; CDR2 reads YYDKDF (reference sequence). There are 15 residues in the CDR3. The full variable domain, rest sourced from reference TRBV15 and TRBJ1-2, is DAMVIQNPRYQVTQFGKPVTLSCSQTLNHNVMYWYQQKSSQAPKLLFHYYDKDFNNEADTPDNFQSRRPNTSFCFLDIRSPGLGDTAMYLCATSRDGSQNYGYTFGSGTRLTVV.